The T cell receptor (beta chain) under discussion was sequenced for a study of regulatory T cells in long-lasting Graves disease. Germline CDR1 and CDR2: ENHRY and SYGVKD. The V end lost 2 bases, the J end lost 6 bases, and 7 bases lay between the germline ends. CDR3 length: 13 residues. Whole-study results and caveats: Clonotypes that were public and shared totalled 2,741 in persistent patients versus 800 to 1,000 in new patients. TRBV28, TRBJ1-2 and TRBJ2-5 were segments that persistent disease favored.

iRepertoire HTBI primers and Arm-PCR of CDR3 regions built TCR beta libraries. TCRdb reanalysed the multiplex PCR reads using MiXCR and keeps one entry per CDR3 protein. The sample has under 450,000 distinct CDR3 sequences, more than 20% seen once. Time point noted: persistent/refractory GD, antithyroid drugs over 5 years with positive TRAb. With RNA extracted from PBMCs as input, the TCR library was made. Each of the patients was recruited from an endocrinology department situated in Xi'an, China. A blood draw put around 9 milliliters of peripheral blood into EDTA tubes. Worth noting for this clonotype: Its antigen is as yet unknown.

This rearrangement joins TRBV10-3 to TRBJ2-2, with D possibly TRBD1 on 6 matching bases. The sequencing here drew on peripheral blood mononuclear cells (PBMCs), taken when the disease was refractory, from a patient treated with antithyroid drugs. This receptor was identified in a woman in her thirties or forties with Graves disease. The CDR3 DNA reads as TGTGCCATCAGTGAGGGACAGCCCGGGGAGCTGTTTTTT. It specifies CAISEGQPGELFF.